The present T cell receptor beta chain was sequenced within a study of naive and memory T cell subsets. General study points: Clonotypes are single alpha or beta chains, not paired receptors.

This clonotype was observed many times. Its cognate antigen is unknown. An equimolar mix of two oligonucleotides served as the beta constant-region primer for TRBC1 and TRBC2. The ligated cDNA underwent four PCR rounds using SP2 and nested alpha and beta constant-region primers. TCRdb re-called the UMI-ligation and nested PCR reads with MiXCR, one entry per CDR3 protein. Of 77,000 or so distinct CDR3 sequences in the sample, roughly 14% were seen once. The sequencing sample was made of central memory CD4+ T cells from blood. The clonotype comes from a human donor in good health.

DNA for the CDR3: TGTGCCAGCAGCCCAAGCGGGAAAGCCTACAATGAGCAGTTCTTC. It yields the protein CASSPSGKAYNEQFF. The J gene is TRBJ2-1, the V gene TRBV7-3; 7 nucleotides match TRBD2. Germline V gene data show CDR1 as SGHTA and CDR2 as FQGTGA. V shed 5 bases, J shed 2 bases, and the junction held 6 bases outside the gene matches. The CDR3 is made up of 15 amino acids.